One T cell receptor (beta chain) is described in this entry. The CDR3 runs 16 residues. In germline, CDR1 is SGHRS, CDR2 YFSETQ. Trimming took off 4 bases at V and 3 bases at J, with 20 bases between the two ends. Only in-frame clones appear in the TCRdb table, and some are missing; sequencing was by immunoSEQ multiplex PCR. The sample lists fewer than 550,000 clones; around 79% were seen once. This specimen comes from a study of shared clonotypes between healthy human individuals. The sequencing input was PBMCs. This receptor was obtained from a middle-aged woman in good health. Some clones in this sample may be carry-over from other donors' samples. The chain recombines TRBV5-1 with TRBJ2-7; possible D gene TRBD2, 6 bases. The CDR3 spells CASSRGGTGVFYEQYF. CDR3 nucleotide sequence: TGCGCCAGCAGCCGGGGCGGGACCGGTGTGTTCTACGAGCAGTACTTC.